One sample yielded the 10 T cell receptor beta chains listed below, sequenced in a study of shared clonotypes between healthy human individuals. Profiled with immunoSEQ multiplex PCR; TCRdb holds only in-frame clones, not every one. Counted here are about 2.4 million clones, around 90% occurring once; the ten biggest clones make up 0.13% to 0.15%. Sequencing used naive CD4+ T cells sorted from blood. Sample subset: CD45RA+ positively selected. The receptor source for this set is a man between 18 and 29 years old in good health.

With regard to this clone: Other DNA sequences in this sample translate to the same CDR3. This chain uses TRBV19 with TRBJ2-1; TRBD2 aligns across 11 bases. V dropped 6 bases and J dropped 4; count of bases not matched to a gene: 2. CDR3 size: 14 residues. Germline loops: CDR1 LNHDA, CDR2 SQIVND (reference sequence). CDR3 loop: CASRLAGGYNEQFF. The CDR3 coding sequence is TGTGCCAGTAGATTAGCGGGAGGGTACAATGAGCAGTTCTTC.

A single count supports this clone. The chain combines TRBV14 with TRBJ2-3; D unresolved. Germline V gives CDR1 SGHDN, CDR2 FVKESK. Trimming took off 3 bases at V and 1 base at J, with 11 bases between the two ends. The CDR3 has 15 residues. The chain's CDR3 is CASSQIQQGTDTQYF. The CDR3 DNA is TGTGCCAGCAGCCAGATTCAGCAAGGCACAGATACGCAGTATTTT.

The chain recombines TRBV18 with TRBJ2-1, with D perhaps matching TRBD1 (6 bases). V lost 6 bases and J lost 8, with 11 bases in between. Germline V gives CDR1 KGHSH, CDR2 LQKENI. The CDR3 sequence is 12 residues long. In DNA, the CDR3 is TGTGCCAGCTCCCGGAAGGGGGATGAGCAGTTCTTC. It is translated as CASSRKGDEQFF.

The chain joins TRBV4-1 to TRBJ2-6; D remains ambiguous. The CDR3 contains 15 residues. Germline CDR1 MGHRA, CDR2 YSYEKL. V lost 3 bases and J lost 1, with 7 bases in between. The CDR3 here is CASSHFKSGANVLTF. For the CDR3, the DNA is TGCGCCAGCAGCCATTTCAAGTCTGGGGCCAACGTCCTGACTTTC.

This chain connects TRBV4-3 to TRBJ2-7; maybe TRBD1 (5 bases). Trimming cost V 0 bases and J 2 bases, with 14 bases left between them. The CDR3 spans 16 residues. Germline-derived CDR1 and CDR2 are LGHNA and YSLEER. DNA of the CDR3: TGCGCCAGCAGCCAAGATGGGGCCGCGTCTGCCTACGAGCAGTACTTC. This codes for CASSQDGAASAYEQYF.

The rearrangement joins TRBV2 to TRBJ2-5; D might be TRBD1 (6 bases). Per germline, CDR1 SNHLY and CDR2 FYNNEI. The CDR3 contains 15 residues. Trimming removed 7 bases at V and 5 bases at J, with 20 bases between. CDR3 protein: CASKAETGPSETQYF. Written as DNA, the CDR3 is TGTGCCAGCAAAGCGGAGACAGGTCCCTCGGAGACCCAGTACTTC.

The genes are TRBV21-1 and TRBJ1-4. TRBV21-1 is described as a pseudogene. This CDR3 has 13 amino acids. The CDR3 nucleotides read TGTGCCAGCAGCAGCCGCACTAATGAAAAACTGTTTTTT. Amino acid sequence: CASSSRTNEKLFF.

The chain employs TRBV28 and TRBJ2-5; 7 bases map to TRBD1. CDR1 is MDHEN and CDR2 is SYDVKM in the germline V gene. The CDR3 is 13 amino acids. Trimming at V came to 4 bases and at J to 7 bases, leaving 6 bases not matched to a gene. This CDR3 reads CASSSGQSRTQYF. The CDR3 DNA follows: TGTGCCAGCAGTTCGGGACAGTCCCGGACCCAGTACTTC.

This chain joins TRBV6-6 and TRBJ2-7; possibly TRBD1 or TRBD2 for D (5 bases each). CDR3 size: 15 residues. Germline V CDR1 and CDR2: MNHNY, SVGAGI (reference sequence). V lost 8 bases and J lost 2, with 19 bases in between. CDR3 sequence: CASSYHGTDTYEQYF. Written as DNA, the CDR3 is TGTGCCAGCTCATACCACGGGACGGATACCTACGAGCAGTACTTC.

V usage is TRBV7-9 and J usage is TRBJ2-7; perhaps TRBD2 as D (5 bases). The CDR3 has 14 amino acids. Trimming left V 1 base short and J 6 bases short, with 13 bases between. The germline V gene encodes CDR1 SEHNR and CDR2 FQNEAQ (reference sequence). The DNA of the CDR3 is TGTGCCAGCAGCTTAGGCGCCGGCCGGGGCGAGCAGTACTTC. Translated: CASSLGAGRGEQYF.